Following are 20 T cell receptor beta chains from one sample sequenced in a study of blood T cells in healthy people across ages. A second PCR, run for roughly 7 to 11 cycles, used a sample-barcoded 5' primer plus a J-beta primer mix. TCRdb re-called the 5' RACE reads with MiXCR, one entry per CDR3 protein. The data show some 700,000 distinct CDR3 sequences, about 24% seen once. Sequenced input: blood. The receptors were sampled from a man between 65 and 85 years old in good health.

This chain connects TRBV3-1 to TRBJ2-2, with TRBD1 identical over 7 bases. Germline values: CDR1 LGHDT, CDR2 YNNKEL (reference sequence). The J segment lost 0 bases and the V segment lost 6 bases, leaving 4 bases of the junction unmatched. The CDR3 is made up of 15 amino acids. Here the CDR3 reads CASSHRGSNTGELFF. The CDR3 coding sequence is TGTGCCAGCAGTCACAGGGGCTCGAACACCGGGGAGCTGTTTTTT.

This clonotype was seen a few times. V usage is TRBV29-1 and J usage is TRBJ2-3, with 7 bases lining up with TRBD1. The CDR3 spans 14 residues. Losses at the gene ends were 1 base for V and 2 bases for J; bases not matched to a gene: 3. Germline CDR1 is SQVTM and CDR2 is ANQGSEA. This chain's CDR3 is CSVEGTGTTDTQYF. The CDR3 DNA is TGCAGCGTTGAAGGGACAGGTACCACAGATACGCAGTATTTT.

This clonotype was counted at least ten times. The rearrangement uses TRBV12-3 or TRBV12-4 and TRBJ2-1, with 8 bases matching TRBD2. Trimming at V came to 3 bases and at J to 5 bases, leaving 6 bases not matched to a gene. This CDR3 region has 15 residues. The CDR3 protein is CASSFRASGHNEQFF. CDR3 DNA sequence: TGTGCCAGCAGTTTCAGGGCTAGCGGGCACAATGAGCAGTTCTTC.

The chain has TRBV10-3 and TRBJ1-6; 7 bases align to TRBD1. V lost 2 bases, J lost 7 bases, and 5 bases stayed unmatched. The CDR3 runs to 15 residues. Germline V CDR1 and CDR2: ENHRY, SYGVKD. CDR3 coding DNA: TGTGCCATCAGTGAGCTAGGGACAGCGAATTCACCCCTCCACTTT. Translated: CAISELGTANSPLHF.

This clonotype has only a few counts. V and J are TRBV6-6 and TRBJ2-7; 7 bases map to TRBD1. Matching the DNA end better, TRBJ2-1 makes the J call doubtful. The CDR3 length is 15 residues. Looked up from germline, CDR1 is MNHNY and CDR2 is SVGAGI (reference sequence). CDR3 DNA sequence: TGTGCCAGCAGGAAACAGGGGACGTCCTACAATGAGCAGTTCTTC. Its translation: CASRKQGTSYNEQFF.

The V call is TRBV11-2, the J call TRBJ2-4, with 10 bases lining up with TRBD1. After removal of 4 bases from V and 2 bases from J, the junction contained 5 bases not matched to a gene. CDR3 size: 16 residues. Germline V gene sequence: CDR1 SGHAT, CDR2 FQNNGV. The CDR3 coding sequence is TGTGCCAGCAGCTCGTGGGGACAGGGGTCCAAAAACATTCAGTACTTC. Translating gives CASSSWGQGSKNIQYF.

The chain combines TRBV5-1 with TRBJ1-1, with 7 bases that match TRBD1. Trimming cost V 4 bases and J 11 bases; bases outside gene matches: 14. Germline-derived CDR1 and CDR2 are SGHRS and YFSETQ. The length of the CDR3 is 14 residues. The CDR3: CASSRGDLTGDAFF. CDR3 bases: TGCGCCAGCAGCCGGGGGGACCTCACAGGGGACGCTTTCTTT.

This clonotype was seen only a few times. The DNA of the CDR3 is TGTGCCAGCTCACCAGGCGGGACAGGCAATAACTATGGCTACACCTTC. Translated, it gives CASSPGGTGNNYGYTF. The chain couples TRBV18 to TRBJ1-2, with TRBD1 matching over 8 bases. The CDR3 runs to 16 residues. V gave up 2 bases and J gave up 1 base; unmatched junction bases: 6. Per the germline V gene, CDR1 is KGHSH and CDR2 is LQKENI.

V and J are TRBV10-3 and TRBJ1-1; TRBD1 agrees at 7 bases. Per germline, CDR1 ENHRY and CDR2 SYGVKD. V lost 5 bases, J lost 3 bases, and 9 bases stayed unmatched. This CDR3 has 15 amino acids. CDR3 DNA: TGTGCCATCAGTTCACCGACAGGGACCTACACTGAAGCTTTCTTT. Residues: CAISSPTGTYTEAFF.

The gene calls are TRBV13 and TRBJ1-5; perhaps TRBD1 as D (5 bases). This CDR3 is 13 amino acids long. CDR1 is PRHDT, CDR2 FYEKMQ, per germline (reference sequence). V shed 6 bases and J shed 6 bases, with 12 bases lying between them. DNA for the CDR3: TGTGCCAGCAGACCCCCCGGGGGTCAGCCCCAGCATTTT. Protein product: CASRPPGGQPQHF.

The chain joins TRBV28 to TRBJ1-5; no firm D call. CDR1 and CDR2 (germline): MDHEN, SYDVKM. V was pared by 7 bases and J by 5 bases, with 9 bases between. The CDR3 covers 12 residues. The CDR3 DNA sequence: TGTGCCAGCAAATTGAATCATCAGCCCCAGCATTTT. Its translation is CASKLNHQPQHF.

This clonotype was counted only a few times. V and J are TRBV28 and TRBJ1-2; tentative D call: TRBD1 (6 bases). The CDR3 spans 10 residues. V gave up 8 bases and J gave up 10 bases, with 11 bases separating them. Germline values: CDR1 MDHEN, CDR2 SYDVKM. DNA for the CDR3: TGTGCCAGCTCTGACAGGTCCTACACCTTC. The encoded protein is CASSDRSYTF.

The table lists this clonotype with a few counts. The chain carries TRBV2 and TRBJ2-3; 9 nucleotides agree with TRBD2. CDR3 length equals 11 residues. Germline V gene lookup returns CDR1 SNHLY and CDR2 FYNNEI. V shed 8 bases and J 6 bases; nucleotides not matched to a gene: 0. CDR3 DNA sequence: TGTGCCAGCGGACTAGCGGATACGCAGTATTTT. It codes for CASGLADTQYF.

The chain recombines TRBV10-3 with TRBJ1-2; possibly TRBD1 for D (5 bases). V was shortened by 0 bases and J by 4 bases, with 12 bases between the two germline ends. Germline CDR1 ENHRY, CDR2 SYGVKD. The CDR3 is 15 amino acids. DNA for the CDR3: TGTGCCATCAGTGAGTCGAATGGGGCTGGCTATGGCTACACCTTC. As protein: CAISESNGAGYGYTF.

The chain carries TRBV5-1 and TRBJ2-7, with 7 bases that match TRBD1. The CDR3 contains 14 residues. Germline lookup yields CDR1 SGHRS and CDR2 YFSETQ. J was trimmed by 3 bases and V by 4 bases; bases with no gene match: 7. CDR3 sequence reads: CASSLGQALYEQYF. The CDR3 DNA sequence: TGCGCCAGCAGCCTAGGACAGGCCCTCTACGAGCAGTACTTC.

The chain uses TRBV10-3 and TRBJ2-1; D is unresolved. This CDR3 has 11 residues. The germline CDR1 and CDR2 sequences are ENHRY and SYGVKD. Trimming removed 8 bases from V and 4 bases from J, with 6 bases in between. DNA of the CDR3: TGTGCCATCGGCCCTTACAATGAGCAGTTCTTC. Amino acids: CAIGPYNEQFF.

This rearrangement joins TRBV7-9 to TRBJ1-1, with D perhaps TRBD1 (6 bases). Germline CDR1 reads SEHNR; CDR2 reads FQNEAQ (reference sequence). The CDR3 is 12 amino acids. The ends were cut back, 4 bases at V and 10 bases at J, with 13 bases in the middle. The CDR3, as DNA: TGTGCCAGCAGCTCCGGGGCCAGGGGAGCTTTCTTT. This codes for CASSSGARGAFF.

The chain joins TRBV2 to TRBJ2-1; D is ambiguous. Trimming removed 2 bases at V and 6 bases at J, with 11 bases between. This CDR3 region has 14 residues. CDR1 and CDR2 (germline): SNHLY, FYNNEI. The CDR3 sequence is CASSELDIANEQFF. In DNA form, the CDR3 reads TGTGCCAGCAGTGAACTAGATATAGCCAATGAGCAGTTCTTC.

CDR3 nucleotide sequence: TGTGCCAGCAGAAGACAGGACCAGCAGCCCCAGCATTTT. Amino acids: CASRRQDQQPQHF. The chain employs TRBV28 and TRBJ1-5; D perhaps matches TRBD1 (6 bases). Germline values: CDR1 MDHEN, CDR2 SYDVKM. This CDR3 has 13 amino acids. Trimming shortened V by 6 bases and J by 7 bases, and 13 bases separated the two germline ends.

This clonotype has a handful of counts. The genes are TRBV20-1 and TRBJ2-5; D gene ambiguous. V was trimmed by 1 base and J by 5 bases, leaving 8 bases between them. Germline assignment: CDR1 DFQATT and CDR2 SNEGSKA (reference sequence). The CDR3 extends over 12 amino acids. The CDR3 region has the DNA TGCAGTGCTAGAGTTCCCCATGAGACCCAGTACTTC. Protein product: CSARVPHETQYF.